These T cell receptor beta chains were read from a single sample in a study of glioma-infiltrating T cells. TCRdb independently ran MiXCR on the multiplex PCR reads; one entry per CDR3 protein. The sample lists under 200,000 distinct CDR3 sequences; roughly two fifths were seen once. Sequenced sample: glioma tissue, nonneoplastic brain tissue, or PBMCs (not recorded which). The receptors were sampled from a human donor with low-grade glioma or glioblastoma, undergoing nonglioma brain surgery, or in good health (not recorded which). CDR3s include the opening cysteine and the closing phenylalanine or tryptophan. The order of the fields is V gene, clone size, D gene, J gene, CDR3 DNA, CDR3 protein. The D gene is left open where the match is weak. Clone size, where shown, is once, few, many, or a class for clones that have expanded.

TRBV7-9,many,TRBD1,TRBJ1-5,TGTGCCAGCAGCGGGACAGGGGGCGCGCAGCCCCAGCATTTT,CASSGTGGAQPQHF
TRBV28,many,TRBD1,TRBJ1-5,TGTGCCAGCACCGTCGCCGGGACAGGCCCCAATCAGCCCCAGCATTTT,CASTVAGTGPNQPQHF
TRBV5-1,NA,NA,TRBJ2-7,TGCGCCAGCAGCTCTAGAGCTGGATTCTACGAGCAGTACTTC,CASSSRAGFYEQYF
TRBV20-1,NA,TRBD2,TRBJ2-5,TGCAGTGCTAGAGGGACTAGCGGGAGCCATGAGACCCAGTACTTC,CSARGTSGSHETQYF
TRBV18,NA,NA,TRBJ1-1,TGTGCCAGCTCACCGGACAGCCTGAACACTAAAGCTTTCTTT,CASSPDSLNTKAFF
TRBV6-2/TRBV6-3,NA,TRBD2,TRBJ2-7,TGTGCCAGCAGTCAGCAGACCGGGACTAGATATCCTTCCGAGCAGTACTTC,CASSQQTGTRYPSEQYF
TRBV28,NA,NA,TRBJ2-7,TGTGCCAGCAGTTTATCCCGACAGGCACCCTACGAGCAGTACTTC,CASSLSRQAPYEQYF
TRBV2,NA,TRBD1,TRBJ1-5,TGTGCCAGCAGTGATCTGCAGGGGGACAATCAGCCCCAGCATTTT,CASSDLQGDNQPQHF
TRBV7-9,many,TRBD2,TRBJ2-5,TGTGCCAGCAGCCCTACTAGCGATCAAGAGACCCAGTACTTC,CASSPTSDQETQYF
TRBV7-9,NA,NA,TRBJ1-5,TGTGCCAGCAGCTCCCATGAGGCGTCTCAGCCCCAGCATTTT,CASSSHEASQPQHF
TRBV20-1,NA,NA,TRBJ1-1,TGCAGTGCTAGAGATATACAGGGATTGAGCACTGAAGCTTTCTTT,CSARDIQGLSTEAFF
TRBV7-2,many,TRBD1,TRBJ2-3,TGTGCCAGCAGCTTAGTTGAGGGGGCGTTGACAGATACGCAGTATTTT,CASSLVEGALTDTQYF
TRBV11-3,NA,NA,TRBJ2-7,TGTGCCAGCAGCCGGACAGCCGACGAGCAGTACTTC,CASSRTADEQYF
TRBV7-2,many,NA,TRBJ2-1,TGTGCCAGCAGCTCGGTGTCGGGCAATGAGCAGTTCTTC,CASSSVSGNEQFF
TRBV6-1,many,NA,TRBJ2-7,TGTGCCAGCAGCGACCCCCGGGACCCTTTATCCTACGAGCAGTACTTC,CASSDPRDPLSYEQYF
TRBV18,few,NA,TRBJ2-1,TGTGCCAGCTCACCGGGAGTTCCTAGGGATGAGCAGTTCTTC,CASSPGVPRDEQFF
TRBV4-1,NA,NA,TRBJ1-6,TGCGCCAGCAGATTCACGGAGACTGTAGATTCACCCCTCCACTTT,CASRFTETVDSPLHF
TRBV6-6,once,TRBD2,TRBJ2-1,TGTGCCAGCAAGACTAGCGGGAGGCCCTACGTAAATGATCAGTTCTTC,CASKTSGRPYVNDQFF
TRBV19,many,NA,TRBJ1-1,TGTGCCAGTAAAGTGAACACTGAAGCTTTCTTT,CASKVNTEAFF
TRBV20-1,NA,NA,TRBJ2-3,TGCAGTGCTAGGCGCACAACTAGCACAGATACGCAGTATTTT,CSARRTTSTDTQYF
TRBV12-3/TRBV12-4,NA,TRBD1,TRBJ1-5,TGTGCCAGCAGTTTATACGGGACAGGGGGGAGGCAGCCCCAGCATTTT,CASSLYGTGGRQPQHF
TRBV4-2,few,NA,TRBJ2-3,TGTGCCAGCAGCCAAGAAGGACAGTTTTACGATACGCAGTATTTT,CASSQEGQFYDTQYF
TRBV29-1,many,NA,TRBJ1-5,TGCAGCGTTGAGCTGGGTAGCAATCAGCCCCAGCATTTT,CSVELGSNQPQHF
TRBV20-1,many,TRBD2,TRBJ2-5,TGCAGTGCCGGGGCGGGGGTCCAAGAGACCCAGTACTTC,CSAGAGVQETQYF